Below are 6 T cell receptor beta chains sequenced from a single sample in a study of blood T cell repertoires in COVID-19. The repertoire was sequenced with immunoSEQ multiplex PCR; TCRdb's copy has only in-frame clones and lacks some. Among more than 200,000 clones listed, approximately 86% were seen once. Sequencing input: PBMCs or T cells enriched from blood (not recorded which). The receptors were sampled from a woman in her twenties or thirties with acute COVID-19.

This chain links TRBV6-1 with TRBJ1-4; D unclear. The germline V gene has CDR1 MNHNS and CDR2 SASEGT. This CDR3 comprises 16 residues. Trimming removed 1 base at V and 0 bases at J, with 9 bases between. CDR3 region: CASSEGFEATNEKLFF. The CDR3 DNA is TGTGCCAGCAGTGAAGGGTTTGAGGCAACTAATGAAAAACTGTTTTTT.

The chain is built from TRBV4-1 and TRBJ2-2; no clear D. The CDR3 consists of 15 residues. The germline V gene encodes CDR1 MGHRA and CDR2 YSYEKL. The V and J ends lost 0 bases and 5 bases respectively, with 10 bases between them. For the CDR3, the DNA is TGCGCCAGCAGCCAAGAATCGCCAGGAACCGGGGAGCTGTTTTTT. It encodes CASSQESPGTGELFF.

The gene calls are TRBV7-8 and TRBJ1-2; no reliable D call. Germline lookup yields CDR1 SGHVS and CDR2 FQNEAQ. Trimming removed 5 bases from V and 5 bases from J, with 15 bases in between. The CDR3 totals 14 residues. The CDR3 reads CASSIGRREYGYTF. CDR3 coding DNA: TGTGCCAGCAGCATTGGCCGGCGGGAGTATGGCTACACCTTC.

V and J are TRBV6-2 or TRBV6-3 and TRBJ1-3; D is ambiguous. Germline assignment: CDR1 MNHEY and CDR2 SVGEGT. CDR3 length: 16 amino acids. Trimming stripped 2 bases from V and 4 bases from J, with 15 bases between. The CDR3 DNA reads as TGTGCCAGCAGTTACGGAACACCGACTGAAGGAAACACCATATATTTT. Translated: CASSYGTPTEGNTIYF.

V and J are TRBV6-2 or TRBV6-3 and TRBJ2-1; TRBD2 is a possible D gene (6 bases). Trimming removed 5 bases at V and 10 bases at J, with 12 bases between. There are 12 residues in the CDR3. The germline gives CDR1 MNHEY, CDR2 SVGEGT. The DNA of the CDR3 is TGTGCCAGCAGTCAGACTAGTGGGGAGCAGTTCTTC. This translates into CASSQTSGEQFF.

The chain recombines TRBV27 with TRBJ2-1; TRBD2 aligns across 10 bases. Trimming removed 5 bases from V and 8 bases from J; junction bases left unmatched: 15. This CDR3 spans 17 amino acids. Germline V gene sequence: CDR1 MNHEY, CDR2 SMNVEV (reference sequence). The CDR3, as DNA: TGTGCCAGCAGTGCACTGACTAGCGGGCCGAAGATCGATGAGCAGTTCTTC. This gives the protein CASSALTSGPKIDEQFF.